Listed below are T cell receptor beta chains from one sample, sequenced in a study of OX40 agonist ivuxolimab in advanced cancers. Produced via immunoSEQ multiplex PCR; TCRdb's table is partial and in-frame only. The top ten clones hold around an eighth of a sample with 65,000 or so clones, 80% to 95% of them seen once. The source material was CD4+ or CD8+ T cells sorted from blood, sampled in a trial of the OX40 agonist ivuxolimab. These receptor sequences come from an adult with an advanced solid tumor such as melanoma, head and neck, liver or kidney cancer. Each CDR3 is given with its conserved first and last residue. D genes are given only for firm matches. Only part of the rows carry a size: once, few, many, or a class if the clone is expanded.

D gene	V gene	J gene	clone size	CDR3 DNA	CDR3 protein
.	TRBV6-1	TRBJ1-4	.	TGTGCCAGCAGTGAAAACCCACAGTGGGAAAAACTGTTTTTT	CASSENPQWEKLFF
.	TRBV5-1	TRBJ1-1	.	TGCGCCAGCAGCTTGGCCGGGTGGGGGCGAGCGCTGAACACTGAAGCTTTCTTT	CASSLAGWGRALNTEAFF
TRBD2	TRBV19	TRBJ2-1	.	TGTGCCAGTAGTAGGGTGCTAGCGGGAGTTCAAGACTCCTACAATGAGCAGTTCTTC	CASSRVLAGVQDSYNEQFF
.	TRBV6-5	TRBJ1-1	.	TGTGCCAGCAGTTACTACGCCGGGGTGAACACTGAAGCTTTCTTT	CASSYYAGVNTEAFF
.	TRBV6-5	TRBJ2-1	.	TGTGCCAGCACCCCGGAGGGCTCCTACAATGAGCAGTTCTTC	CASTPEGSYNEQFF
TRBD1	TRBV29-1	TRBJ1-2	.	TGCAGCGTGCAGGGGGCGGGCTACACCTTC	CSVQGAGYTF
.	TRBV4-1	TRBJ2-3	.	TGCGCCAGTAGATACCGACAGGCTAGCACAGATACGCAGTATTTT	CASRYRQASTDTQYF
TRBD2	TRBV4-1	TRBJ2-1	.	TGCGCCAGCAGCCAAGCCCTAGCGGGGTACAATGAGCAGTTCTTC	CASSQALAGYNEQFF
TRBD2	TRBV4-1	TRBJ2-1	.	TGCGCCAGCAGCCAGACTAGCGGGGGCAACAATGAGCAGTTCTTC	CASSQTSGGNNEQFF
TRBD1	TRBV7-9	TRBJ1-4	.	TGTGCCAGCAGCTTAGGGGACAGGGGGCCCGCTAATGAAAAACTGTTTTTT	CASSLGDRGPANEKLFF
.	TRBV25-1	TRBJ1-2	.	TGTGCCAGCATGGGCCCACAAACGATATATGGCTACACCTTC	CASMGPQTIYGYTF
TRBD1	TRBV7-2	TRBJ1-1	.	TGTGCCAGCAGCTTACTCTCTCGAATGACGGGACAGGGCATGATTGCTTTCTTT	CASSLLSRMTGQGMIAFF
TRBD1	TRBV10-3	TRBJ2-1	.	TGTGCCATCAGTGAGTCCGGGACAGGGGTAGGCCATGAGCAGTTCTTC	CAISESGTGVGHEQFF
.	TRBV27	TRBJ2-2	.	TGTGCCAGCAGTTCCCGGACCGTTGAGGACACCGGGGAGCTGTTTTTT	CASSSRTVEDTGELFF
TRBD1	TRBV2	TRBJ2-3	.	TGTGCCAGCAGTTCCGGGACAGTCAGCACAGATACGCAGTATTTT	CASSSGTVSTDTQYF
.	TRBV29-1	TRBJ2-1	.	TGCAGCGTTCCAACGTCCATAAGGTACAATGAGCAGTTCTTC	CSVPTSIRYNEQFF
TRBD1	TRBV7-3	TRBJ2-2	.	TGTGCCAGCAGCCAGGGGGACACCGGGGAGCTGTTTTTT	CASSQGDTGELFF
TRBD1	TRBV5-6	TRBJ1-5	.	TGTGCCAGCAGCTTGCACGGGACAGGGCCTCAGCCCCAGCATTTT	CASSLHGTGPQPQHF
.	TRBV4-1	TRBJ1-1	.	TGCGCCAGCAGCCAAGTAGGACAGACGAACACTGAAGCTTTCTTT	CASSQVGQTNTEAFF
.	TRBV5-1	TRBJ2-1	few	TGCGCCAGCAGCTCGGACACAGGATCCTACAATGAGCAGTTCTTC	CASSSDTGSYNEQFF
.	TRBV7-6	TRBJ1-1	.	TGTGCCAGCAGCTTAGAGGGGGACTACACTGAAGCTTTCTTT	CASSLEGDYTEAFF
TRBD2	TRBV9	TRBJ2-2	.	TGTGCCAGCAGCTTCGGGACTAGCAAGGCCGGGGAGCTGTTTTTT	CASSFGTSKAGELFF
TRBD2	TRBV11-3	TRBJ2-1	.	TGTGCCAGCAGCTCCAGGACTAGCGGGAGCGATGAGCAGTTCTTC	CASSSRTSGSDEQFF
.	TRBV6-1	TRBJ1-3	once	TGTGCCAGCAGGGACCAAGGGGCTGGAAACACCATATATTTT	CASRDQGAGNTIYF
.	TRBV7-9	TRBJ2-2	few	TGTGCCAGCAGCTTCCATCCGCCGGGTTCCGGGGAGCTGTTTTTT	CASSFHPPGSGELFF
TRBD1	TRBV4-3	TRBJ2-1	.	TGCGCCAGCAGCCAGGAAGGGACAGGTCCCTACAATGAGCAGTTCTTC	CASSQEGTGPYNEQFF
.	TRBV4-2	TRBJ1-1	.	TGTGCCAGCAGCCAGATACAGGGTATGAACACTGAAGCTTTCTTT	CASSQIQGMNTEAFF
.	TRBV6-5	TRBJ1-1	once	TGTGCCAGCAGTTATACAAGAATGAACACTGAAGCTTTCTTT	CASSYTRMNTEAFF